One and the same sample provided the 16 T cell receptor beta chains below, sequenced in a study of response to subunit inactivated influenza vaccine. TCRdb itself ran the RT-PCR reads through MiXCR, one entry per CDR3 protein. The table shows about 780,000 distinct CDR3 sequences, with approximately 17% occurring only once. The sequences come from PBMCs from blood, collected around 5 days after vaccination. These receptors were taken from a middle-aged man who received an inactivated influenza vaccine.

In this sample, this clonotype turned up a few times. This rearrangement joins TRBV4-3 to TRBJ2-7, with 7 bases identical to TRBD2. The CDR3 consists of 15 residues. The V gene's germline CDR1 is LGHNA and CDR2 YSLEER. V trimming: 0 bases; J trimming: 8 bases; junction bases outside the gene matches: 10. The CDR3 loop is CASSQDLGTGGKQYF. In DNA form, the CDR3 reads TGCGCCAGCAGCCAAGATTTAGGGACGGGAGGCAAGCAGTACTTC.

This sequence joins TRBV10-1 and TRBJ1-4; no clear D gene. Germline V lookup: CDR1 WNHNN, CDR2 SYGVQD (reference sequence). Trimming stripped 8 bases from V and 11 bases from J, with 21 bases between. The CDR3 runs 14 residues. The CDR3 loop is CASSRGPPNGKLFF. The DNA for the CDR3 is TGCGCCAGCTCCCGTGGACCGCCGAACGGGAAACTGTTTTTT.

This clonotype was detected a few times. V gene TRBV5-1 combines with J gene TRBJ2-1, with 11 bases aligning to TRBD2. This CDR3 spans 15 amino acids. Germline-derived CDR1 and CDR2 are SGHRS and YFSETQ. With 6 bases clipped from V and 4 bases from J, the junction kept 6 bases outside the gene matches. In DNA form, the CDR3 reads TGCGCCAGCACAGTAGCGGGGGGGGTTTACAATGAGCAGTTCTTC. Translating gives CASTVAGGVYNEQFF.

The chain joins TRBV5-1 to TRBJ2-5; 8 nucleotides agree with TRBD1. CDR1 is SGHRS and CDR2 is YFSETQ in the germline V gene. The CDR3 spans 16 residues. V was clipped by 4 bases and J by 3 bases; unmatched bases: 11. CDR3 loop: CASSGRDRGGEETQYF. The CDR3 region has the DNA TGCGCCAGCAGCGGAAGAGACAGGGGTGGAGAAGAGACCCAGTACTTC. The full variable domain, with the rest looked up from reference TRBV5-1 and TRBJ2-5, is KAGVTQTPRYLIKTRGQQVTLSCSPISGHRSVSWYQQTPGQGLQFLFEYFSETQRNKGNFPGRFSGRQFSNSRSEMNVSTLELGDSALYLCASSGRDRGGEETQYFGPGTRLLVL.

The chain couples TRBV7-8 to TRBJ1-2; perhaps TRBD1 as D (6 bases). The ends were cut back, 3 bases at V and 11 bases at J, with 13 bases in the middle. CDR3 length: 12 residues. Germline V lookup: CDR1 SGHVS, CDR2 FQNEAQ. CDR3 protein: CASSFPGAFYTF. Here the CDR3 DNA reads TGTGCCAGCAGCTTCCCGGGGGCCTTTTACACCTTC.

The table lists this clonotype with a few counts. This chain joins TRBV7-2 and TRBJ2-7; perhaps TRBD1 as D (6 bases). Germline V gene lookup returns CDR1 SGHTA and CDR2 FQGNSA. The CDR3 has 12 residues. Deletions cut 5 bases from V and 6 bases from J, with 11 bases between. In nucleotides, the CDR3 is TGTGCCAGCAGCCGTGACAGGCGCGAGCAGTACTTC. It yields the protein CASSRDRREQYF.

The chain employs TRBV27 and TRBJ2-2; 7 bases agree with TRBD1. Losses at the gene ends were 5 bases for V and 6 bases for J; bases not matched to a gene: 3. The CDR3 covers 13 residues. CDR1 MNHEY and CDR2 SMNVEV come from the germline V gene (reference sequence). CDR3 sequence: CASSKTGSGELFF. The CDR3 DNA is TGTGCCAGCAGTAAGACAGGGTCCGGGGAGCTGTTTTTT.

The V and J genes are TRBV5-1 and TRBJ1-1; 8 nucleotides line up with TRBD1. Per germline, CDR1 SGHRS and CDR2 YFSETQ. V trimming: 8 bases; J trimming: 1 base; junction bases outside the gene matches: 7. The CDR3 has 14 residues. The CDR3 region has the DNA TGCGCCAGTAGACCCGGGACAGGGAACACTGAAGCTTTCTTT. This encodes CASRPGTGNTEAFF. The full variable domain, in which reference TRBV5-1 and TRBJ1-1 provide the parts outside the CDR3, is KAGVTQTPRYLIKTRGQQVTLSCSPISGHRSVSWYQQTPGQGLQFLFEYFSETQRNKGNFPGRFSGRQFSNSRSEMNVSTLELGDSALYLCASRPGTGNTEAFFGQGTRLTVV.

The genes are TRBV6-1 and TRBJ2-7; 7 bases agree with TRBD1. The V gene's germline CDR1 is MNHNS and CDR2 SASEGT. Unmatched junction bases numbered 8, after V lost 6 bases and J lost 3 bases. This CDR3 contains 14 residues. CDR3 coding DNA: TGTGCCAGCAGCGCCGACAGGGTAATCTACGAGCAGTACTTC. Protein sequence: CASSADRVIYEQYF.

Concerning this clonotype: This may stem from a read error, because a much larger clone lies one nucleotide away. The chain employs TRBV20-1 and TRBJ1-1; no clear D. This CDR3 is built from 12 residues. In germline, CDR1 is DFQATT, CDR2 SNEGSKA (reference sequence). The CDR3 bases are TGCAATGCTCCATTCTTGAACACTGAAGCTTTCTTT. Translated: CNAPFLNTEAFF.

This clonotype was seen a handful of times. The chain employs TRBV29-1 and TRBJ2-1, with 7 bases aligning to TRBD2. CDR1 is SQVTM and CDR2 is ANQGSEA in the germline V gene. The CDR3 contains 17 residues. Trimming took 2 bases from V and 5 from J; bases not matched to a gene: 15. The chain's CDR3 is CSVEPPLAPLPDNEQFF. The DNA for the CDR3 is TGCAGCGTTGAACCCCCACTAGCGCCCCTACCCGACAATGAGCAGTTCTTC.

The V gene is TRBV20-1, the J gene TRBJ2-7, with 7 positions matching TRBD2. V trimming: 2 bases; J trimming: 1 base; junction bases outside the gene matches: 11. The CDR3 has 16 residues. Germline V lookup: CDR1 DFQATT, CDR2 SNEGSKA (reference sequence). The CDR3 sequence is CSARRPGEGASYEQYF. The CDR3 DNA sequence: TGCAGTGCTAGACGCCCCGGGGAGGGCGCGTCCTACGAGCAGTACTTC.

This clonotype was found a few times. V gene TRBV5-5 combines with J gene TRBJ2-5, with D maybe TRBD1 (5 bases). The CDR3 loop spans 15 amino acids. CDR1 SGHKS and CDR2 YYEKEE come from the germline V gene (reference sequence). V shed 0 bases and J shed 2 bases, with 11 bases lying between them. Written as DNA, the CDR3 is TGTGCCAGCAGCTTGGTTGGGGCAGAGCAAGAGACCCAGTACTTC. Protein sequence: CASSLVGAEQETQYF.

V is TRBV5-1 and J is TRBJ2-1; D might be TRBD1 (5 bases). This CDR3 is 13 amino acids long. The ends were cut back, 3 bases at V and 9 bases at J, with 13 bases in the middle. Looked up from germline, CDR1 is SGHRS and CDR2 is YFSETQ. The CDR3 loop reads CASSSGGAVEQFF. CDR3 sequence (DNA): TGCGCCAGCAGCTCGGGTGGGGCGGTTGAGCAGTTCTTC.

The genes are TRBV7-9 and TRBJ2-3, with 9 bases that match TRBD2. This CDR3 spans 14 amino acids. Per germline, CDR1 SEHNR and CDR2 FQNEAQ (reference sequence). CDR3 sequence reads: CATKVAGGTDTQYF. The CDR3 DNA is TGTGCGACGAAGGTAGCGGGGGGCACAGATACGCAGTATTTT.

There are a few counts of this clonotype. This chain links TRBV6-2 or TRBV6-3 with TRBJ2-3; weak D call: TRBD2 (6 bases). The CDR3 covers 14 residues. Trimming pared 4 bases from V and 2 bases from J, leaving 10 bases between. Germline-derived CDR1 and CDR2 are MNHEY and SVGEGT. DNA of the CDR3: TGTGCCAGCAGTTTTGGGACTTTCACAGATACGCAGTATTTT. Amino acids: CASSFGTFTDTQYF.